This TCR beta chain was found in a study of CD8 T cells in Susac syndrome. Overall study: The sequenced Susac syndrome patients comprised roughly 6 with active disease and roughly eight in remission.

Purification of the CD8+ and CD4+ T cells relied on negative isolation, and TEMRA cells underwent FACS enrichment. V was shortened by 0 bases and J by 5 bases, with 17 bases between the two germline ends. Germline loops: CDR1 SGHRS, CDR2 YFSETQ. The CDR3 runs 16 residues. Overall study findings and caveats: A relatively small number of individuals underwent TCR sequencing and HLA analysis.

Random hexamers primed reverse transcription of roughly 0.45 to 1 ug RNA. immunoSEQ multiplex PCR amplified TCR beta CDR3 across 54 Vbeta, 13 Jbeta. TCRdb redid the calling of the immunoSEQ multiplex PCR reads with MiXCR, one entry per CDR3 protein. The data contain 150,000 to 160,000 distinct CDR3 sequences, 85% to 95% of them singletons. Comments on this clonotype: Its cognate antigen is unknown.

This chain joins TRBV5-1 and TRBJ1-2; D is perhaps TRBD1 (5 bases). Material: CD4+ T cells from PBMCs. The clonotype originates from a human donor with Susac syndrome. The CDR3 nucleotides read TGCGCCAGCAGCTTGGGTCATGGGGCGCAAGCGTATGGCTACACCTTC. It translates to CASSLGHGAQAYGYTF.